A single sample gave rise to the 30 T cell receptor beta chains below, sequenced in a study of T cell repertoires in cytomegalovirus infection. TCRdb re-called the reads through MiXCR, storing one row per CDR3 protein. Of some 800,000 distinct CDR3 sequences listed, under 35% are singletons. What these receptors recognize is not known. This sample comprised cultured CD8+ T cells from PBMCs, obtained from culture after CMV antigen stimulation. These receptors came from a human donor in good health (CMV status not recorded). Some clones in this sample may be carry-over from other donors' samples.

J is TRBJ2-3 and V is TRBV4-2; 7 nucleotides align to TRBD2. The V gene end was trimmed by 5 bases and the J gene end by 4 bases; junction bases not matched to a gene: 9. This CDR3 has 15 residues. CDR1 and CDR2 (germline): LGHNA, YNFKEQ. CDR3 bases: TGTGCCAGCAGCTCTAAGGAGCGGGGAGCAGATACGCAGTATTTT. Protein sequence: CASSSKERGADTQYF.

The genes are TRBV12-3 or TRBV12-4 and TRBJ2-5, with D possibly TRBD1 on 6 matching bases. The ends were cut back, 4 bases at V and 2 bases at J, with 11 bases in the middle. This CDR3 region has 14 residues. CDR3 nucleotide sequence: TGTGCCAGCAGTTCCCCGGACAGTCAAGAGACCCAGTACTTC. Translated: CASSSPDSQETQYF.

The gene calls are TRBV19 and TRBJ1-5; 8 nucleotides match TRBD1. Germline loops: CDR1 LNHDA, CDR2 SQIVND (reference sequence). J was trimmed by 5 bases and V by 3 bases; bases with no gene match: 6. The CDR3 is made up of 15 amino acids. CDR3 region: CASSIRDRIYQPQHF. Here the CDR3 DNA reads TGTGCCAGTAGTATCCGGGACAGGATCTATCAGCCCCAGCATTTT.

V and J are TRBV13 and TRBJ2-3; no clear D. The V and J ends lost 0 bases and 1 base respectively, with 8 bases between them. The CDR3 has 15 amino acids. CDR1 is PRHDT, CDR2 FYEKMQ, per germline (reference sequence). CDR3 sequence: CASSLGGIRTDTQYF. The CDR3 DNA follows: TGTGCCAGCAGCTTAGGAGGCATCCGCACAGATACGCAGTATTTT.

In its sample, this clonotype was seen a few times. The V gene is TRBV7-6, the J gene TRBJ1-1; weak D call: TRBD1 (5 bases). Trimming shortened V by 4 bases and J by 1 base, and 13 bases separated the two germline ends. This CDR3 contains 15 residues. Germline CDR1 reads SGHVS; CDR2 reads FNYEAQ. The CDR3 nucleotides are TGTGCCAGCAGCTCCGCAGGGAAAGCGAACACTGAAGCTTTCTTT. Translation gives CASSSAGKANTEAFF.

The sample holds a few counts of this clonotype. This chain joins TRBV19 and TRBJ2-7, with D uncertain. The CDR3 has 14 residues. The V and J ends lost 0 bases and 4 bases respectively, with 10 bases between them. CDR1 and CDR2 (germline): LNHDA, SQIVND (reference sequence). The CDR3 bases are TGTGCCAGTAGTATAGAGGGCAGAAAATACGAGCAGTACTTC. Amino acids: CASSIEGRKYEQYF.

This clonotype was recorded once. The gene calls are TRBV6-5 and TRBJ1-1; 9 bases agree with TRBD1. V dropped 6 bases and J dropped 3; count of bases not matched to a gene: 5. The germline CDR1 and CDR2 sequences are MNHEY and SVGAGI. This CDR3 comprises 14 residues. The DNA of the CDR3 is TGTGCCAGCAGCCACTGGACAGGGGACACTGAAGCTTTCTTT. Residues: CASSHWTGDTEAFF.

This clonotype has a handful of counts. The chain carries TRBV27 and TRBJ2-1, with a possible D match to TRBD1 (6 bases). The V and J ends lost 5 bases and 0 bases respectively, with 14 bases between them. CDR1 MNHEY and CDR2 SMNVEV come from the germline V gene (reference sequence). This CDR3 region has 16 residues. The DNA of the CDR3 is TGTGCCAGCAGTACCTACAGGGCTAGCTCCTACAATGAGCAGTTCTTC. Its protein is CASSTYRASSYNEQFF.

The chain joins TRBV28 to TRBJ2-3; 12 bases match TRBD2. Per the germline V gene, CDR1 is MDHEN and CDR2 is SYDVKM. The CDR3 has 16 amino acids. J lost 4 bases, V lost 6 bases, and 8 bases had no gene match. Written as DNA, the CDR3 is TGTGCCAGCAGACGACCTAGCGGGGGGGGGCCAGATACGCAGTATTTT. As protein: CASRRPSGGGPDTQYF.

The V gene is TRBV27, the J gene TRBJ1-2; 7 bases map to TRBD1. Unmatched junction bases numbered 16, after V lost 7 bases and J lost 11 bases. Germline V CDR1 and CDR2: MNHEY, SMNVEV (reference sequence). This CDR3 has 14 amino acids. The CDR3 nucleotides read TGTGCCAGCAAGCTTCCGGGACAGCGGGACCGGTACACCTTC. It specifies CASKLPGQRDRYTF.

This clonotype was counted between two and nine times. The chain joins TRBV27 to TRBJ2-2; D is unclear. V lost 4 bases and J 1 base, leaving 10 bases between the germline ends. The CDR3 has 15 residues. In germline, CDR1 is MNHEY, CDR2 SMNVEV (reference sequence). CDR3 bases: TGTGCCAGCAGTTATTTTGCCGGGAACACCGGGGAGCTGTTTTTT. Translating it yields CASSYFAGNTGELFF.

This chain uses TRBV12-3 or TRBV12-4 with TRBJ2-2, with TRBD2 identical over 8 bases. J was trimmed by 7 bases and V by 6 bases; bases with no gene match: 7. The CDR3 sequence is 14 residues long. The CDR3 DNA reads as TGTGCCAGCAGCCGGACTAGCTACGGCGGGGAGCTGTTTTTT. Protein: CASSRTSYGGELFF.

The rearrangement links TRBV12-3 or TRBV12-4 to TRBJ2-2, with 11 bases identical to TRBD2. Losses at the gene ends were 3 bases for V and 6 bases for J; bases not matched to a gene: 6. The CDR3 totals 16 residues. This chain's CDR3 is CASSLLAGGPPGELFF. As DNA, the CDR3 is TGTGCCAGCAGTTTGCTAGCGGGGGGCCCCCCCGGGGAGCTGTTTTTT.

This clonotype was counted between two and nine times. This chain links TRBV6-5 with TRBJ2-1, with TRBD1 matching 8 bases. V dropped 4 bases and J dropped 4; count of bases not matched to a gene: 3. The CDR3 length is 14 residues. Germline CDR1 MNHEY, CDR2 SVGAGI. The CDR3 region is CASSWGQAYNEQFF. The CDR3 bases are TGTGCCAGCAGTTGGGGACAGGCATACAATGAGCAGTTCTTC.

This clonotype was seen only a few times. The chain carries TRBV5-6 and TRBJ1-1; TRBD1 matches 10 bases. The CDR3 contains 15 residues. Trimming at V came to 0 bases and at J to 6 bases, leaving 5 bases not matched to a gene. Germline V gene lookup returns CDR1 SGHDT and CDR2 YYEEEE. The CDR3 is CASSLADRGLAEAFF. The CDR3 DNA is TGTGCCAGCAGCTTGGCCGACAGGGGGCTCGCTGAAGCTTTCTTT.

The chain has TRBV7-9 and TRBJ2-5, with 7 bases aligning to TRBD2. The CDR3 runs to 13 residues. Germline CDR1 SEHNR, CDR2 FQNEAQ (reference sequence). V lost 5 bases, J lost 2 bases, and 2 bases stayed unmatched. CDR3 residues: CASSGGEQETQYF. Written as DNA, the CDR3 is TGTGCCAGCAGCGGGGGGGAGCAAGAGACCCAGTACTTC.

This clonotype showed up many times. The chain has TRBV7-2 and TRBJ2-7; a weak D match, TRBD1 (6 bases). The V gene lost 11 bases and the J gene lost 2 bases, with 13 bases spanning the gap. Germline V lookup: CDR1 SGHTA, CDR2 FQGNSA. The CDR3 is 12 amino acids. As DNA, the CDR3 is TGTGCCTCCACAGGGTTCACCTACGAGCAGTACTTC. Its translation: CASTGFTYEQYF.

The chain has TRBV27 and TRBJ2-5, with D uncertain. The germline V gene encodes CDR1 MNHEY and CDR2 SMNVEV (reference sequence). The CDR3 spans 14 residues. V was trimmed by 2 bases and J by 1 base, leaving 8 bases between them. CDR3 sequence reads: CASSLRPTQETQYF. The CDR3 DNA is TGTGCCAGCAGTTTACGCCCCACCCAAGAGACCCAGTACTTC.

This clonotype was detected ten times or more. The chain uses TRBV7-2 and TRBJ2-7; no firm D call. V was cut by 3 bases and J by 1 base, with 13 bases left in between. Germline values: CDR1 SGHTA, CDR2 FQGNSA. The length of the CDR3 is 15 residues. CDR3 protein: CASSFFDSPSYEQYV. The CDR3 nucleotides read TGTGCCAGCAGCTTTTTTGACTCCCCATCCTACGAGCAGTACGTC.

V usage is TRBV29-1 and J usage is TRBJ2-7; the D gene is possibly TRBD1 (5 bases). The CDR3 is 12 amino acids. Per the germline V gene, CDR1 is SQVTM and CDR2 is ANQGSEA. The V end was cut by 6 bases, the J end by 0 bases, with 9 bases between. CDR3 sequence (DNA): TGCAGCGTGATAGACAGCTCCTACGAGCAGTACGTC. Its translation is CSVIDSSYEQYV.

This clonotype was picked up many times. J is TRBJ2-1 and V is TRBV6-9; the D gene is possibly TRBD2 (5 bases). V was clipped by 5 bases and J by 8 bases, with 10 bases between them. This CDR3 contains 12 residues. CDR1 MNHGY and CDR2 SVAAGI come from the germline V gene. As DNA, the CDR3 is TGTGCCAGCAGTACACGGCGGGATGAGCAGTTCTTC. Residues: CASSTRRDEQFF.

V usage is TRBV19 and J usage is TRBJ1-1; a weak D match, TRBD1 (5 bases). Per the germline V gene, CDR1 is LNHDA and CDR2 is SQIVND (reference sequence). Between the trimmed V and J ends, which lost 3 bases and 1 base, there was a span of 9 bases. There are 14 residues in the CDR3. DNA for the CDR3: TGTGCCAGTAGTATGGGGCAGGGGAACACTGAAGCTTTCTTT. As protein: CASSMGQGNTEAFF.

This chain joins TRBV10-3 and TRBJ2-2; TRBD1 is a possible D gene (6 bases). There are 19 residues in the CDR3. CDR1 is ENHRY and CDR2 is SYGVKD in the germline V gene. The V gene lost 3 bases and the J gene lost 4 bases, with 24 bases spanning the gap. The DNA for the CDR3 is TGTGCCATCAGTGACTTACAGGGCACCCACGGCCGAGGCACCGGGGAGCTGTTTTTT. This sequence encodes CAISDLQGTHGRGTGELFF.

This clonotype was seen a few times. The chain uses TRBV7-2 and TRBJ2-2; no reliable D call. V was pared by 1 base and J by 6 bases, with 9 bases between. Germline V gene lookup returns CDR1 SGHTA and CDR2 FQGNSA. The CDR3 has 14 residues. The DNA of the CDR3 is TGTGCCAGCAGCTTAGTATACGACGCCGGGGAGCTGTTTTTT. It encodes CASSLVYDAGELFF.

With regard to this clonotype: No DNA is shown, since the ends of the CDR3 on it are uncertain; the CDR3 is the one TCRdb lists. The genes are TRBV28 and TRBJ2-5; the table's D call of TRBD1 was not tested on the DNA. The CDR3 numbers 15 amino acids, ends counted. The germline V gene has CDR1 MDHEN and CDR2 SYDVKM. The CDR3 sequence: CASSLIRARGETQYF.

On this clonotype: One base away lies a much larger clone, so this may be a sequencing read error. The DNA for the CDR3 is TGTGCTAGCAGCGTTCAGAGGAACTCCTACAATGAGCAGTTCTTC. Its protein product is CASSVQRNSYNEQFF. The V and J genes are TRBV7-7 and TRBJ2-1, with D hard to call. The CDR3 covers 15 residues. The germline V gene has CDR1 SSHAT and CDR2 FNYEAQ (reference sequence).

CDR3 in DNA: TGTGCCAGCAGCTTCGGACTAGTGGAAGCTTTCTTT. Translating gives CASSFGLVEAFF. This chain joins TRBV5-6 and TRBJ1-1; no definite D call. Trimming stripped 2 bases from V and 8 bases from J, with 10 bases between. The CDR3 extends over 12 amino acids. The germline V gene encodes CDR1 SGHDT and CDR2 YYEEEE.

A few counts support this clonotype. The chain couples TRBV3-1 to TRBJ2-5, with D perhaps matching TRBD2 (5 bases). Deletions cut 1 base from V and 1 base from J, with 7 bases between. CDR3 length: 14 amino acids. Germline V gene sequence: CDR1 LGHDT, CDR2 YNNKEL (reference sequence). The chain's CDR3 is CASSQVGVQETQYF. The CDR3 DNA reads TGTGCCAGCAGCCAAGTCGGGGTCCAAGAGACCCAGTACTTC.

The sample holds a few counts of this clonotype. The chain employs TRBV5-6 and TRBJ2-5, with D possibly matching TRBD1 (6 bases). The CDR3 is 13 residues long. V lost 6 bases and J 1 base, leaving 10 bases between the germline ends. Germline CDR1 is SGHDT and CDR2 is YYEEEE. Here the CDR3 DNA reads TGTGCCAGCACCTCGGACAGCCAAGAGACCCAGTACTTC. This gives the protein CASTSDSQETQYF.

This clonotype was detected many times. V usage is TRBV6-1 and J usage is TRBJ2-2; TRBD2 matches at 9 bases. The CDR3 runs 17 residues. Germline assignment: CDR1 MNHNS and CDR2 SASEGT. J was trimmed by 2 bases and V by 10 bases; bases with no gene match: 14. CDR3 in amino acids: CATLSGGPRFNTGELFF. CDR3 nucleotides: TGTGCCACCCTTAGCGGGGGCCCCAGGTTTAACACCGGGGAGCTGTTTTTT.